One and the same sample provided the 2 T cell receptor beta chains below, sequenced in a study of T cell responses to AZD1222 COVID-19 vaccine. Assay used: immunoSEQ multiplex PCR; TCRdb lists only in-frame clones, some missing. The sample lists tens of thousands of clones; over 90% were seen once. The input for sequencing was peripheral blood, taken on day 0 of AZD1222 vaccination. The receptors stem from an adult in good health.

In its sample, this clone was seen once. This chain joins TRBV4-1 and TRBJ1-3, with D unclear. Trimming cost V 1 base and J 3 bases, with 13 bases left between them. CDR3 length: 16 residues. CDR1 MGHRA and CDR2 YSYEKL come from the germline V gene. The CDR3 DNA reads as TGCGCCAGCAGCCAAGTCGACGCAGGTTATGGAAACACCATATATTTT. Translation: CASSQVDAGYGNTIYF.

This chain uses TRBV3-1 (or the pseudogene TRBV3-2) with TRBJ1-2; D gene ambiguous. In germline, CDR1 is LGHDT, CDR2 YNNKEL (reference sequence). This CDR3 is 16 amino acids long. V lost 1 base and J 1 base, leaving 13 bases between the germline ends. The CDR3 nucleotides are TGTGCCAGCAGCCAAGGTTTCGGCACCCTTAACTATGGCTACACCTTC. Amino acids: CASSQGFGTLNYGYTF.